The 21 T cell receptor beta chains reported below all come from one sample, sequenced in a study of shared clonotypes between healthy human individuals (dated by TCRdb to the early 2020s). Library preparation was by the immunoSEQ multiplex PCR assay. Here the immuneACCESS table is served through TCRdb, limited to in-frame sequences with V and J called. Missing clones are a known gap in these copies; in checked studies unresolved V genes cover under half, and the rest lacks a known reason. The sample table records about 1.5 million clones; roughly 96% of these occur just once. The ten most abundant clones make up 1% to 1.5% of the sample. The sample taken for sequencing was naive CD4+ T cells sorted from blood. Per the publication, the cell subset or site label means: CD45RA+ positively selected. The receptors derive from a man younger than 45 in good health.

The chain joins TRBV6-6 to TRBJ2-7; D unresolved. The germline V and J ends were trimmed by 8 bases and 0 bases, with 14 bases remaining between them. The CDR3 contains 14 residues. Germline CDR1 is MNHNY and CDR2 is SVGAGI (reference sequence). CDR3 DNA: TGTGCCAGCCGGAAGAGAAGGAGCTCCTACGAGCAGTACTTC. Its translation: CASRKRRSSYEQYF.

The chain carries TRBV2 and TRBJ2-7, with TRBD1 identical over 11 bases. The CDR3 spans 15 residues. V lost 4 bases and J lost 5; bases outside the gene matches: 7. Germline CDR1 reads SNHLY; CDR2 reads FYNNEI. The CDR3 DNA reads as TGTGCCAGCAGTGGGCGGACAGGGGGCTTAAACGAGCAGTACTTC. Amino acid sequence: CASSGRTGGLNEQYF.

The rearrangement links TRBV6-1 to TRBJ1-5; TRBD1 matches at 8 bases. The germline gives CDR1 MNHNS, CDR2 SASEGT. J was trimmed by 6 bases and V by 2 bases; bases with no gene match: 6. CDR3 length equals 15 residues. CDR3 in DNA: TGTGCCAGCAGTGAACCGGCAGGGGGCTCTCAGCCCCAGCATTTT. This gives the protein CASSEPAGGSQPQHF.

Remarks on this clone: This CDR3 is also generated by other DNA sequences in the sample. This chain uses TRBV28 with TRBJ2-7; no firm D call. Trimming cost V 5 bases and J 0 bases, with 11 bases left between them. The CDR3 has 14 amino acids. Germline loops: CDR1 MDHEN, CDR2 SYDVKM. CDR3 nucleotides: TGTGCCAGCAGTCCACCGGGCGGCTCCTACGAGCAGTACTTC. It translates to CASSPPGGSYEQYF.

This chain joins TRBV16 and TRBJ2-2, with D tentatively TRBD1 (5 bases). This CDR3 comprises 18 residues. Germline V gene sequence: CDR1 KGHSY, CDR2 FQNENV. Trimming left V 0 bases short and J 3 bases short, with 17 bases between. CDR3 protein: CASSQSMTAWGDTGELFF. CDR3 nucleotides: TGTGCCAGCAGCCAATCTATGACAGCGTGGGGTGACACCGGGGAGCTGTTTTTT.

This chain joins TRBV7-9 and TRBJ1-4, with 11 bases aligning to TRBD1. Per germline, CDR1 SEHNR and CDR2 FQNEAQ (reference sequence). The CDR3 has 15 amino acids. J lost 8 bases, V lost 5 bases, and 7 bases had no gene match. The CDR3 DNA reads TGTGCCAGCAGCCGGGGGACAGGGGGAATCGAAAAACTGTTTTTT. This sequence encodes CASSRGTGGIEKLFF.

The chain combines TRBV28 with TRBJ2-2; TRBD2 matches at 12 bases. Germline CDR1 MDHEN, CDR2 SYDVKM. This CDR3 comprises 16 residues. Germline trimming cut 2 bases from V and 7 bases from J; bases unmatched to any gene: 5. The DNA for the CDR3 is TGTGCCAGCAGTTTAATCCTAGCGGGAGGGCTCGGGGAGCTGTTTTTT. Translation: CASSLILAGGLGELFF. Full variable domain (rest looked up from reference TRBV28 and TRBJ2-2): DVKVTQSSRYLVKRTGEKVFLECVQDMDHENMFWYRQDPGLGLRLIYFSYDVKMKEKGDIPEGYSVSREKKERFSLILESASTNQTSMYLCASSLILAGGLGELFFGEGSRLTVL.

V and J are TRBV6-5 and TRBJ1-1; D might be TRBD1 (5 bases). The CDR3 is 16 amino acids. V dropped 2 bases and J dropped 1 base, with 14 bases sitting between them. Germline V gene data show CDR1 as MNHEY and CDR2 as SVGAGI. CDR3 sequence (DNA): TGTGCCAGCAGTTACCCCCTCCTGGGGGGGAACACTGAAGCTTTCTTT. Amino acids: CASSYPLLGGNTEAFF.

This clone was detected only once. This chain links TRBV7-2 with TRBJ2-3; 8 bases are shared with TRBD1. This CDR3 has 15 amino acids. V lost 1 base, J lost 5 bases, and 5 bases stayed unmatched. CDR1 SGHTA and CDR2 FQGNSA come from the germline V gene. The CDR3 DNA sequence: TGTGCCAGCAGCTTAGGGACAGGGAGAGAAGATACGCAGTATTTT. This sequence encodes CASSLGTGREDTQYF.

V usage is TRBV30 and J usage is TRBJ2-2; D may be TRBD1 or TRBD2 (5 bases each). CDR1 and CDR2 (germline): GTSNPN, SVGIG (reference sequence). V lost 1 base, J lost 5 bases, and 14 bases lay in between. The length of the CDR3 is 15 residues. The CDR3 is CAWSAGTLRTGELFF. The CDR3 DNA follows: TGTGCCTGGAGTGCCGGGACCCTGAGGACCGGGGAGCTGTTTTTT.

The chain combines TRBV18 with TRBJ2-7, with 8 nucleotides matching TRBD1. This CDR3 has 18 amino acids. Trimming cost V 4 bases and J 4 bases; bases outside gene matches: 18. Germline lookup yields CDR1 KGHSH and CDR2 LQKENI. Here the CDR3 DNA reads TGTGCCAGCTCACACCGGACAGGGCGGGACCTCATGGTTTACGAGCAGTACTTC. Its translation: CASSHRTGRDLMVYEQYF.

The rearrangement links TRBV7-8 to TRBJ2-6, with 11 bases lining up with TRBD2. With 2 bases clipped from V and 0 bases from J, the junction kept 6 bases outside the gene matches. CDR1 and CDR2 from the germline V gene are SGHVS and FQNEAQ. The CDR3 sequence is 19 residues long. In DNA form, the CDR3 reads TGTGCCAGCAGCTTATACCTAGCGGGAGGCTACTCTGGGGCCAACGTCCTGACTTTC. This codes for CASSLYLAGGYSGANVLTF.

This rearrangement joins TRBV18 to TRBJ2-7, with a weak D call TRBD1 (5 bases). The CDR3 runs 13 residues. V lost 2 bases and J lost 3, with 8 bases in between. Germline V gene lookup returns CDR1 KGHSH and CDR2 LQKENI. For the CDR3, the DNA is TGTGCCAGCTCACCAGCGACAGACTACGAGCAGTACTTC. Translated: CASSPATDYEQYF.

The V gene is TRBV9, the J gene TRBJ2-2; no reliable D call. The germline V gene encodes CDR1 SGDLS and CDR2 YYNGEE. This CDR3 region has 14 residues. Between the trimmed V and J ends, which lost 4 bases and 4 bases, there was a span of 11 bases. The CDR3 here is CASSFQMGTGELFF. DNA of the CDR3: TGTGCCAGCAGCTTTCAGATGGGCACCGGGGAGCTGTTTTTT.

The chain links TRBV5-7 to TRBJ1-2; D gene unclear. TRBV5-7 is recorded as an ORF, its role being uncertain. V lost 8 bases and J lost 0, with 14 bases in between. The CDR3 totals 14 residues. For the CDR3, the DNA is TGTGCCAGGAGCCACCCTACTACTAACTATGGCTACACCTTC. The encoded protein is CARSHPTTNYGYTF.

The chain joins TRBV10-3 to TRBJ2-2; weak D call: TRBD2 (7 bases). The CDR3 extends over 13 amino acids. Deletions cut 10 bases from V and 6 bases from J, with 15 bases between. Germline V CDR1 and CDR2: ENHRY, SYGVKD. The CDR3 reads CATSGGHAGELFF. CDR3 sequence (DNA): TGTGCCACTTCGGGGGGCCACGCCGGGGAGCTGTTTTTT.

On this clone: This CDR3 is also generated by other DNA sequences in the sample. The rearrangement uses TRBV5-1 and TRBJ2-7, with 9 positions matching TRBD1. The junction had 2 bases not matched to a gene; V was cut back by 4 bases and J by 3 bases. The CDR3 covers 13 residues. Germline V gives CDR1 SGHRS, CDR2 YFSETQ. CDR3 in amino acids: CASSATGGYEQYF. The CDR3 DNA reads TGCGCCAGCAGCGCGACAGGGGGCTACGAGCAGTACTTC.

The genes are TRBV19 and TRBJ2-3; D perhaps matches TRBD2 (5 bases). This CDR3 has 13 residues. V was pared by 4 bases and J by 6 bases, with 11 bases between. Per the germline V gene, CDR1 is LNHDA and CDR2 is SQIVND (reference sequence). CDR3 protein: CASSNEAADTQYF. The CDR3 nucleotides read TGTGCCAGTAGTAACGAAGCGGCGGATACGCAGTATTTT.

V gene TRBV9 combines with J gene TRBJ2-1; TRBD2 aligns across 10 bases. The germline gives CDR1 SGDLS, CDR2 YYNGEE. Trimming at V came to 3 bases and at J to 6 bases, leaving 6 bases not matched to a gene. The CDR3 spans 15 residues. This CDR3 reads CASSGGLAALNEQFF. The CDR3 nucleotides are TGTGCCAGCAGCGGCGGACTAGCGGCTCTCAATGAGCAGTTCTTC.

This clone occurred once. CDR3 sequence: CAWRPSGKYEQYF. CDR3 sequence (DNA): TGTGCCTGGAGACCTAGCGGGAAATACGAGCAGTACTTC. This chain connects TRBV30 to TRBJ2-7; 9 nucleotides line up with TRBD2. This CDR3 region has 13 residues. Germline CDR1 reads GTSNPN; CDR2 reads SVGIG (reference sequence). Trimming took 3 bases from V and 4 from J; bases not matched to a gene: 4.

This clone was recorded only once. The CDR3 DNA follows: TGTGCCAGTAGTATTTCTGGTCTAGGAGCAAACACCGGGGAGCTGTTTTTT. Translated, it gives CASSISGLGANTGELFF. The chain is built from TRBV19 and TRBJ2-2; D remains ambiguous. The CDR3 is 17 amino acids. The germline V gene encodes CDR1 LNHDA and CDR2 SQIVND (reference sequence). The V gene lost 3 bases and the J gene lost 2 bases, with 16 bases spanning the gap.